The 23 T cell receptor beta chains below were found in one sample sequenced in a study of CXCR3-negative and CXCR3-positive naive CD8 T cells. The libraries of TRB cDNA were prepared using 5' RACE with UMI labels. TCRdb re-called the 5' RACE reads and catalogs CDR3 proteins one per entry, DNA excluded. This listing includes roughly 48,000 distinct CDR3 sequences. Material: memory CD8+ T cells from blood. These receptors all stem from a human donor in good health. Some clones in this sample may be carry-over from other donors' samples.

The J gene is TRBJ2-4, the V gene TRBV28; TCRdb names TRBD1, which stays unverified in the absence of DNA. CDR1 MDHEN and CDR2 SYDVKM come from the germline V gene. This CDR3 is built from 16 residues. The CDR3 is CASSFPGVRAKNIQYF. The full variable domain, completed using reference TRBV28 and TRBJ2-4, is DVKVTQSSRYLVKRTGEKVFLECVQDMDHENMFWYRQDPGLGLRLIYFSYDVKMKEKGDIPEGYSVSREKKERFSLILESASTNQTSMYLCASSFPGVRAKNIQYFGAGTRLSVL.

The chain couples TRBV12-3 or TRBV12-4 to TRBJ2-1; TCRdb names TRBD1, which stays unverified in the absence of DNA. This CDR3 is 12 amino acids long. Here the CDR3 reads CASSPTGREQFF.

The rearrangement uses TRBV28 and TRBJ2-1; the TRBD1 assignment by TCRdb is unverifiable without DNA. Germline CDR1 and CDR2: MDHEN and SYDVKM. This CDR3 comprises 16 residues. Here the CDR3 reads CASSLPGTGGLDEQFF.

The chain has TRBV12-3 or TRBV12-4 and TRBJ2-3; the D call of TRBD1 rests on TCRdb alone, since no DNA is present to check it. The CDR3 covers 11 residues. CDR3 sequence reads: CATLLGDTQYF.

V is TRBV6-6 and J is TRBJ2-2; TCRdb's D gene call, TRBD1, goes unchecked for lack of DNA. The length of the CDR3 is 18 residues. Germline CDR1 MNHNY, CDR2 SVGAGI (reference sequence). The CDR3: CASSYRQGQGAFTGELFF.

This chain uses TRBV29-1 with TRBJ1-1. Germline V lookup: CDR1 SQVTM, CDR2 ANQGSEA. The CDR3 has 13 amino acids. This CDR3 is CSVEVKLYTEAFF.

CDR3 residues: CASSFDPGSPLHF. J is TRBJ1-6 and V is TRBV7-8; TCRdb names TRBD1, which stays unverified in the absence of DNA. There are 13 residues in the CDR3. The germline gives CDR1 SGHVS, CDR2 FQNEAQ.

V gene TRBV5-1 combines with J gene TRBJ2-1; TCRdb indicates TRBD2, and absent DNA this call remains unverified. CDR3 length: 18 amino acids. Looked up from germline, CDR1 is SGHRS and CDR2 is YFSETQ. The CDR3 sequence is CASSTTPLRGTEINEQFF. The full variable domain, its missing parts supplied by reference TRBV5-1 and TRBJ2-1, is KAGVTQTPRYLIKTRGQQVTLSCSPISGHRSVSWYQQTPGQGLQFLFEYFSETQRNKGNFPGRFSGRQFSNSRSEMNVSTLELGDSALYLCASSTTPLRGTEINEQFFGPGTRLTVL.

The chain employs TRBV29-1 and TRBJ2-3. The CDR3 has 13 residues. The germline gives CDR1 SQVTM, CDR2 ANQGSEA. This chain's CDR3 is CSVVLGNTDTQYF.

The chain uses TRBV7-9 and TRBJ2-5. CDR3 size: 14 residues. Germline CDR1 is SEHNR and CDR2 is FQNEAQ (reference sequence). The CDR3 spells CASSRTGLKETQYF.

The V gene is TRBV29-1, the J gene TRBJ2-1; the D gene TCRdb calls, TRBD2, cannot be checked with no DNA. The CDR3 is 15 residues long. Germline V gene data show CDR1 as SQVTM and CDR2 as ANQGSEA. CDR3 amino acids: CSVATGTSGYNEQFF.

The genes are TRBV27 and TRBJ2-3; the TCRdb D gene call, TRBD2, has no DNA to confirm it. The length of the CDR3 is 15 residues. The germline gives CDR1 MNHEY, CDR2 SMNVEV (reference sequence). The CDR3 reads CASSQRGPSTDTQYF.

V is TRBV6-2 or TRBV6-3 and J is TRBJ1-1. The CDR3 sequence is 14 residues long. CDR1 and CDR2 from the germline V gene are MNHEY and SVGEGT. The CDR3: CASSYAGPNTEAFF.

The chain is built from TRBV20-1 and TRBJ2-1; TCRdb reports TRBD1, a call that lacks DNA to check it against. Germline-derived CDR1 and CDR2 are DFQATT and SNEGSKA (reference sequence). The CDR3 length is 11 residues. CDR3 sequence reads: CSASRGGEQFF.

The V gene is TRBV20-1, the J gene TRBJ2-7. This CDR3 region has 13 residues. Germline lookup yields CDR1 DFQATT and CDR2 SNEGSKA (reference sequence). The CDR3 here is CSARVPGSYEQYF.

The chain is built from TRBV6-5 and TRBJ1-5. The germline V gene encodes CDR1 MNHEY and CDR2 SVGAGI. This CDR3 contains 13 residues. CDR3 protein: CASSYLVDQPQHF.

The chain is built from TRBV29-1 and TRBJ2-4; TCRdb designates TRBD1, a call that cannot be tested without DNA. The germline V gene encodes CDR1 SQVTM and CDR2 ANQGSEA. The CDR3 sequence is 13 residues long. The chain's CDR3 is CSVAGPNENIQYF.

This chain uses TRBV29-1 with TRBJ2-5; the D call from TCRdb, TRBD1, cannot be confirmed without DNA. The length of the CDR3 is 15 residues. CDR1 is SQVTM and CDR2 is ANQGSEA in the germline V gene. The CDR3 sequence is CSVEDSPSWAETQYF.

The rearrangement joins TRBV29-1 to TRBJ2-7; the TCRdb call, TRBD2, lacks DNA for checking. From germline, CDR1 is SQVTM and CDR2 ANQGSEA. This CDR3 comprises 15 residues. This CDR3 is CSAVAGTSGRADVYF.

J is TRBJ2-1 and V is TRBV5-5; the TRBD1 assignment by TCRdb is unverifiable without DNA. The CDR3 loop spans 18 amino acids. Germline CDR1 SGHKS, CDR2 YYEKEE (reference sequence). The CDR3 is CASSFTRVDTFSYNEQFF. The whole variable domain, filled in from reference TRBV5-5 and TRBJ2-1, reads DAGVTQSPTHLIKTRGQQVTLRCSPISGHKSVSWYQQVLGQGPQFIFQYYEKEERGRGNFPDRFSARQFPNYSSELNVNALLLGDSALYLCASSFTRVDTFSYNEQFFGPGTRLTVL.

V usage is TRBV20-1 and J usage is TRBJ2-1; checking the TCRdb D call of TRBD2 is not possible without DNA. Germline-derived CDR1 and CDR2 are DFQATT and SNEGSKA (reference sequence). The CDR3 contains 16 residues. The CDR3 loop reads CSARDVEAGLANEQFF.

The V gene is TRBV11-2, the J gene TRBJ2-5; absent DNA, TCRdb's TRBD1 call cannot be checked. The CDR3 has 15 amino acids. The V gene's germline CDR1 is SGHAT and CDR2 FQNNGV. The CDR3 protein is CASSLETGHQETQYF.

This chain joins TRBV27 and TRBJ2-5; with no DNA, the TCRdb D assignment of TRBD2 cannot be verified. Per the germline V gene, CDR1 is MNHEY and CDR2 is SMNVEV (reference sequence). This CDR3 has 17 amino acids. The CDR3 protein is CASSSRTSGRLQETQYF.